This paragraph covers one T cell receptor beta chain sequence. Its matching antigen is unknown. This sample was taken from a study of cytomegalovirus exposure and HLA in healthy donors. Points from the study as a whole: Among the CMV-associated chains, three were confirmed in vitro as specific for CMV antigens. Reports described diagnosis of cytomegalovirus status by the classifier as highly specific and sensitive. Cytomegalovirus association was listed for 170 or so TCR beta chains.

CDR1 and CDR2 (germline): WNHNN, SYGVQD (reference sequence). This CDR3 spans 13 amino acids. V was clipped by 10 bases and J by 5 bases, with 17 bases between them. It was the approximately 110-subject validation cohort, separate from the approximately 620-subject first cohort, to which the donors belonged. The repertoire was sequenced with immunoSEQ multiplex PCR; TCRdb's copy has only in-frame clones and lacks some. The table lists 200,000 to 250,000 clones, roughly 85% of them singletons. Input material: PBMCs. J is TRBJ1-2 and V is TRBV10-1; TRBD1 might be the D (6 bases). This TCR was sampled from a woman aged 18-35 years in good health and CMV-seronegative. CDR3 region: CATSPDRRYGYTF. Written as DNA, the CDR3 is TGCGCCACTTCCCCGGACAGAAGATATGGCTACACCTTC.